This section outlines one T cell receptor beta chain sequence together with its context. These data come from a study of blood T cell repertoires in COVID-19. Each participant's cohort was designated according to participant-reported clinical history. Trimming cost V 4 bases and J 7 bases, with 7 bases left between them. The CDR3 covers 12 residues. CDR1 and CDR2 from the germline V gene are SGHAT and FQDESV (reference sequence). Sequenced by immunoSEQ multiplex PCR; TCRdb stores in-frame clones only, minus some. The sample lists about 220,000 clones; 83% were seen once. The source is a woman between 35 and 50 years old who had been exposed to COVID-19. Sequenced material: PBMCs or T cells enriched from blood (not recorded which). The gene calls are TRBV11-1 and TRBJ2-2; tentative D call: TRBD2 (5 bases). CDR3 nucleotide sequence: TGTGCCAGCAGCTCCCGGGGCGGGGAGCTGTTTTTT. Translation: CASSSRGGELFF.